The 27 T cell receptor beta chains presented below share a single source sample, sequenced in a study of CD8 T cells in Susac syndrome (dated 2019 in TCRdb). Library preparation was by the immunoSEQ multiplex PCR assay. RNA was extracted using the RNeasy kit, and about 0.45 to 1 ug of the RNA was reverse transcribed with random hexamers. TCRdb ran its own pipeline on the public reads, namely fastp trimming at Q25 and MiXCR clone calling, and kept in-frame beta chains. CDR3 protein sequences are deduplicated, and each keeps its most common genes and DNA. The sample table lists about 140,000 distinct CDR3 sequences, 85% to 95% of them with a count of one. Approximately 0.11% of the sample lies in the top ten. Input material: CD4+ T cells from PBMCs. The receptors shown here come from a human donor with multiple sclerosis.

The chain employs TRBV4-2 and TRBJ2-7; D is uncertain. The germline V and J ends were trimmed by 1 base and 3 bases, with 10 bases remaining between them. CDR3 size: 14 residues. CDR1 is LGHNA and CDR2 is YNFKEQ in the germline V gene. The CDR3 nucleotides are TGTGCCAGCAGCCAAGTTGGCCTTGGCTACGAGCAGTACTTC. It translates to CASSQVGLGYEQYF.

The V and J genes are TRBV3-1 and TRBJ1-6; D gene ambiguous. Looked up from germline, CDR1 is LGHDT and CDR2 is YNNKEL (reference sequence). V was clipped by 1 base and J by 6 bases, with 10 bases between them. This CDR3 is 15 amino acids long. CDR3 sequence: CASSQVLVANSPLHF. For the CDR3, the DNA is TGTGCCAGCAGCCAAGTCTTGGTGGCTAATTCACCCCTCCACTTT.

The CDR3 loop is CASNDRGGSYNEQFF. As DNA, the CDR3 is TGTGCCAGCAATGATCGGGGGGGCTCCTACAATGAGCAGTTCTTC. The chain is built from TRBV6-2 or TRBV6-3 and TRBJ2-1; TRBD2 matches at 8 bases. The germline CDR1 and CDR2 sequences are MNHEY and SVGEGT. The CDR3 is made up of 15 amino acids. The V gene end was trimmed by 7 bases and the J gene end by 0 bases; junction bases not matched to a gene: 5.

The rearrangement joins TRBV4-2 to TRBJ1-1; 8 bases fit TRBD1. Germline CDR1 LGHNA, CDR2 YNFKEQ. The CDR3 consists of 16 residues. Unmatched junction bases numbered 4, after V lost 0 bases and J lost 1 base. Here the CDR3 reads CASSQDVDRANTEAFF. The CDR3 coding sequence is TGTGCCAGCAGCCAAGATGTGGACAGGGCGAACACTGAAGCTTTCTTT.

This chain links TRBV3-1 with TRBJ2-6; no firm D call. There are 12 residues in the CDR3. The V gene's germline CDR1 is LGHDT and CDR2 YNNKEL (reference sequence). V gave up 7 bases and J gave up 1 base, with 2 bases separating them. CDR3: CASTSGANVLTF. In DNA, the CDR3 is TGTGCCAGCACATCTGGGGCCAACGTCCTGACTTTC. The variable domain in full, with the rest retrieved from reference TRBV3-1 and TRBJ2-6, is DTAVSQTPKYLVTQMGNDKSIKCEQNLGHDTMYWYKQDSKKFLKIMFSYNNKELIINETVPNRFSPKSPDKAHLNLHINSLELGDSAVYFCASTSGANVLTFGAGSRLTVL.

This chain uses TRBV20-1 with TRBJ1-4; D uncertain. V shed 3 bases and J shed 4 bases, with 9 bases lying between them. From germline, CDR1 is DFQATT and CDR2 SNEGSKA (reference sequence). CDR3 size: 13 residues. For the CDR3, the DNA is TGCAGTGCTAGTGGTCGGAGTAATGAAAAACTGTTTTTT. Translated: CSASGRSNEKLFF.

V usage is TRBV15 and J usage is TRBJ2-1; D is unclear. Trimming removed 4 bases from V and 3 bases from J, with 7 bases in between. CDR3 length equals 13 residues. Germline lookup yields CDR1 LNHNV and CDR2 YYDKDF (reference sequence). The CDR3 region is CATSKPIYNEQFF. The CDR3 DNA sequence: TGTGCCACCAGCAAACCGATCTACAATGAGCAGTTCTTC. The full variable domain, its missing parts supplied by reference TRBV15 and TRBJ2-1, is DAMVIQNPRYQVTQFGKPVTLSCSQTLNHNVMYWYQQKSSQAPKLLFHYYDKDFNNEADTPDNFQSRRPNTSFCFLDIRSPGLGDTAMYLCATSKPIYNEQFFGPGTRLTVL.

This chain uses TRBV6-5 with TRBJ2-1; D ambiguous. The V end lost 6 bases, the J end lost 9 bases, and 18 bases lay between the germline ends. Germline loops: CDR1 MNHEY, CDR2 SVGAGI. The CDR3 has 14 amino acids. This CDR3 reads CASRFRITKPEQFF. CDR3 in DNA: TGTGCCAGCAGATTCCGGATCACGAAGCCTGAGCAGTTCTTC.

This chain joins TRBV20-1 and TRBJ2-3, with TRBD2 identical over 7 bases. The CDR3 is made up of 16 amino acids. From germline, CDR1 is DFQATT and CDR2 SNEGSKA (reference sequence). J was trimmed by 2 bases and V by 5 bases; bases with no gene match: 13. CDR3 coding DNA: TGCAGTGCTCCCTTCCGAGCGGGAAAAGCCACAGATACGCAGTATTTT. Protein sequence: CSAPFRAGKATDTQYF.

This chain connects TRBV11-2 to TRBJ2-3, with TRBD2 identical over 12 bases. Trimming took 4 bases from V and 3 from J; bases not matched to a gene: 5. This CDR3 is built from 16 residues. The germline CDR1 and CDR2 sequences are SGHAT and FQNNGV. Here the CDR3 reads CASSSRLAGETDTQYF. CDR3 nucleotide sequence: TGTGCCAGCAGCTCCCGACTAGCGGGGGAGACAGATACGCAGTATTTT.

The chain recombines TRBV12-3 or TRBV12-4 with TRBJ1-6; TRBD1 might be the D (6 bases). This CDR3 contains 15 residues. V lost 5 bases to trimming and J lost 8 bases, with 16 bases between them. The CDR3 loop reads CASSLAGAGDSPLHF. The CDR3 DNA is TGTGCCAGCAGTCTCGCGGGGGCAGGGGATTCACCCCTCCACTTT.

The V call is TRBV12-3 or TRBV12-4, the J call TRBJ2-3, with 10 positions matching TRBD1. This CDR3 spans 14 amino acids. Unmatched junction bases numbered 3, after V lost 3 bases and J lost 6 bases. As DNA, the CDR3 is TGTGCCAGCAGTTTGACAGGGGGCGCGGATACGCAGTATTTT. Translated: CASSLTGGADTQYF.

This clonotype has only one observation. This sequence joins TRBV7-2 and TRBJ2-1, with unresolved D. Deletions cut 5 bases from V and 6 bases from J, with 11 bases between. The germline V gene encodes CDR1 SGHTA and CDR2 FQGNSA. This CDR3 is built from 13 residues. The CDR3 loop reads CASSPRTTNEQFF. Written as DNA, the CDR3 is TGTGCCAGCAGCCCTAGGACCACCAATGAGCAGTTCTTC.

This chain connects TRBV7-8 to TRBJ2-7; 7 nucleotides match TRBD1. Germline V gives CDR1 SGHVS, CDR2 FQNEAQ. Unmatched junction bases numbered 11, after V lost 1 base and J lost 5 bases. CDR3 length: 16 residues. Here the CDR3 reads CASSLVVGGWRNEQYF. In nucleotides, the CDR3 is TGTGCCAGCAGCTTAGTCGTAGGGGGCTGGCGGAACGAGCAGTACTTC. Full variable domain (rest looked up from reference TRBV7-8 and TRBJ2-7): GAGVSQSPRYKVAKRGQDVALRCDPISGHVSLFWYQQALGQGPEFLTYFQNEAQLDKSGLPSDRFFAERPEGSVSTLKIQRTQQEDSAVYLCASSLVVGGWRNEQYFGPGTRLTVT.

Details on this clonotype: At one of its ends the junction is not consistent with the germline gene, which may arise from a read error. The V call is TRBV29-1, the J call TRBJ2-1; perhaps TRBD1 as D (5 bases). This CDR3 contains 13 residues. CDR1 is SQVTM, CDR2 ANQGSEA, per germline. CDR3: CSVEGEGYNEQFF. Here the CDR3 DNA reads TGCAGCGTCGAAGGGGAAGGGTACAATGAGCAGTTCTTC.

V usage is TRBV27 and J usage is TRBJ2-5; D perhaps matches TRBD2 (5 bases). Germline lookup yields CDR1 MNHEY and CDR2 SMNVEV (reference sequence). V was cut by 7 bases and J by 6 bases, with 18 bases left in between. The CDR3 has 14 residues. The CDR3 DNA sequence: TGTGCCAGCACCCCCGTCGCGGGTGTGAAGACCCAGTACTTC. Its protein product is CASTPVAGVKTQYF.

The chain links TRBV7-2 to TRBJ2-1; 9 bases line up with TRBD1. CDR1 and CDR2 (germline): SGHTA, FQGNSA. V lost 1 base, J lost 8 bases, and 0 bases stayed unmatched. The CDR3 totals 13 residues. This CDR3 is CASSLGTGDEQFF. CDR3 bases: TGTGCCAGCAGCTTAGGGACAGGGGATGAGCAGTTCTTC.

V usage is TRBV7-3 and J usage is TRBJ2-3; 11 positions match TRBD1. The CDR3 consists of 16 residues. V was pared by 4 bases and J by 5 bases, with 8 bases of the junction left unmatched. Germline V gene lookup returns CDR1 SGHTA and CDR2 FQGTGA. The CDR3 DNA reads TGTGCCAGCAGCTCGCCTACCGGGACAGGGGGAGATACGCAGTATTTT. It codes for CASSSPTGTGGDTQYF.

The chain is built from TRBV6-1 and TRBJ1-5; 11 nucleotides agree with TRBD1. Germline V gene lookup returns CDR1 MNHNS and CDR2 SASEGT. The length of the CDR3 is 17 residues. After removal of 8 bases from V and 5 bases from J, the junction contained 14 bases not matched to a gene. The CDR3 is CASSMGTGGISDQPQHF. DNA of the CDR3: TGTGCCAGCTCGATGGGGACAGGGGGGATCTCTGATCAGCCCCAGCATTTT.

The CDR3 spells CSARDAGALYGYTF. The CDR3 nucleotides read TGCAGTGCTAGAGATGCAGGAGCCCTCTATGGCTACACCTTC. The chain is built from TRBV20-1 and TRBJ1-2; D not resolved. V lost 0 bases and J lost 4, with 12 bases in between. The CDR3 is 14 residues long. Germline V gives CDR1 DFQATT, CDR2 SNEGSKA (reference sequence).

The chain recombines TRBV2 with TRBJ2-3; D is unresolved. The CDR3 is made up of 14 amino acids. The V and J ends lost 4 bases and 3 bases respectively, with 11 bases between them. Germline CDR1 is SNHLY and CDR2 is FYNNEI. The CDR3 loop reads CASSGRATTDTQYF. The CDR3 DNA is TGTGCCAGCAGTGGTCGGGCTACGACAGATACGCAGTATTTT.

The chain couples TRBV20-1 to TRBJ2-5, with 7 bases identical to TRBD2. CDR1 DFQATT and CDR2 SNEGSKA come from the germline V gene (reference sequence). The CDR3 runs to 14 residues. This CDR3 is CSAGLAAIQETQYF. Here the CDR3 DNA reads TGCAGCGCTGGTCTAGCGGCGATCCAAGAGACCCAGTACTTC.

V is TRBV2 and J is TRBJ1-2; 12 nucleotides match TRBD1. V was clipped by 7 bases and J by 7 bases; unmatched bases: 10. Germline V lookup: CDR1 SNHLY, CDR2 FYNNEI. CDR3 size: 15 residues. The CDR3 loop reads CASTSVGTGGVGYTF. Written as DNA, the CDR3 is TGTGCCAGCACCTCAGTGGGGACAGGGGGCGTTGGCTACACCTTC.

The chain has TRBV12-3 or TRBV12-4 and TRBJ1-3; possible D gene TRBD1, 5 bases. V was shortened by 5 bases and J by 2 bases, with 10 bases between the two germline ends. There are 14 residues in the CDR3. The CDR3: CASSVGAAGNTIYF. The CDR3 DNA reads as TGTGCCAGCAGTGTAGGGGCTGCTGGAAACACCATATATTTT.

The chain combines TRBV27 with TRBJ1-2; 8 nucleotides line up with TRBD1. The length of the CDR3 is 13 residues. Germline V gene lookup returns CDR1 MNHEY and CDR2 SMNVEV (reference sequence). The junction had 12 bases not matched to a gene; V was cut back by 4 bases and J by 14 bases. The CDR3 spells CASSSQPGQGPTF. The DNA of the CDR3 is TGTGCCAGCAGTTCGCAACCAGGACAGGGCCCGACCTTC.

The chain links TRBV24-1 to TRBJ1-1; a possible D gene is TRBD1 (6 bases). The germline V gene encodes CDR1 KGHDR and CDR2 SFDVKD. The CDR3 extends over 13 amino acids. Trimming shortened V by 9 bases and J by 4 bases, and 14 bases separated the two germline ends. The CDR3, as DNA: TGTGCCACCCGTCTCACAGGGACCACTGAAGCTTTCTTT. This translates into CATRLTGTTEAFF.

J is TRBJ1-6 and V is TRBV30, with D possibly being TRBD1 (6 bases). V was clipped by 3 bases and J by 7 bases, with 13 bases between them. The CDR3 sequence is 14 residues long. Germline values: CDR1 GTSNPN, CDR2 SVGIG (reference sequence). The DNA for the CDR3 is TGTGCCTGGAGCGGGACATCGGCGAATTCACCCCTCCACTTT. It specifies CAWSGTSANSPLHF.